Below are 18 T cell receptor beta chains sequenced from a single sample in a study of blood T cell repertoires in COVID-19. Clones were sequenced by immunoSEQ multiplex PCR, and TCRdb holds only the in-frame ones, with some missing. The sample consists of approximately 500,000 clones, about 89% of them appearing once. Sequenced material: peripheral blood. The origin of the receptors is a woman between 50 and 59 years old with COVID-19, enrolled during active disease.

The rearrangement links TRBV6-6 to TRBJ2-2; the D gene is possibly TRBD2 (6 bases). The CDR3 contains 13 residues. V lost 8 bases, J lost 9 bases, and 16 bases lay in between. Germline CDR1 MNHNY, CDR2 SVGAGI (reference sequence). Here the CDR3 reads CASRGSNLWELFF. CDR3 DNA: TGTGCCAGCCGGGGGTCCAACCTTTGGGAGCTGTTTTTT.

The V call is TRBV28, the J call TRBJ2-1, with a tentative D call TRBD1 (6 bases). The germline V gene has CDR1 MDHEN and CDR2 SYDVKM. Trimming left V 3 bases short and J 5 bases short, with 14 bases between. This CDR3 has 15 residues. In DNA form, the CDR3 reads TGTGCCAGCAGTTTGACAGGTTTGGGGGACAATGAGCAGTTCTTC. As protein: CASSLTGLGDNEQFF.

V gene TRBV19 combines with J gene TRBJ1-1; 8 bases agree with TRBD1. The germline CDR1 and CDR2 sequences are LNHDA and SQIVND (reference sequence). The CDR3 is made up of 17 amino acids. V was clipped by 7 bases and J by 3 bases; unmatched bases: 16. The CDR3 DNA reads TGTGCCAGTAAGAGGGTTACAGGACAGGGACGAGACACTGAAGCTTTCTTT. Its protein is CASKRVTGQGRDTEAFF.

This clone was picked up one time. V and J are TRBV5-1 and TRBJ1-6; no firm D call. Trimming took 6 bases from V and 7 from J, leaving 11 bases between them. Looked up from germline, CDR1 is SGHRS and CDR2 is YFSETQ. The CDR3 totals 13 residues. The CDR3 DNA is TGCGCCAGCACCCTGCGGGTGAATTCACCCCTCCACTTT. This codes for CASTLRVNSPLHF.

This sequence joins TRBV9 and TRBJ2-5, with D possibly matching TRBD2 (6 bases). V was shortened by 0 bases and J by 7 bases, with 10 bases between the two germline ends. Germline CDR1 reads SGDLS; CDR2 reads YYNGEE. This CDR3 has 13 residues. The CDR3 loop is CASSVGLDGTQYF. The CDR3, as DNA: TGTGCCAGCAGCGTAGGACTAGATGGGACCCAGTACTTC.

The rearrangement uses TRBV5-4 and TRBJ1-2, with D perhaps matching TRBD1 (5 bases). Trimming pared 2 bases from V and 4 bases from J, leaving 12 bases between. The CDR3 runs 14 residues. Germline V gene lookup returns CDR1 SGHNT and CDR2 YYREEE (reference sequence). The CDR3 DNA is TGTGCCAGCAGCTTCCTACAGGCCCCCTATGGCTACACCTTC. Its translation: CASSFLQAPYGYTF.

The rearrangement uses TRBV2 and TRBJ1-3; tentative D call: TRBD1 (6 bases). The germline V and J ends were trimmed by 10 bases and 0 bases, with 10 bases remaining between them. The CDR3 totals 13 residues. Germline values: CDR1 SNHLY, CDR2 FYNNEI. CDR3 coding DNA: TGTGCCATTGGACAGCTCTCTGGAAACACCATATATTTT. Protein sequence: CAIGQLSGNTIYF.

The chain employs TRBV30 and TRBJ2-4; 8 bases line up with TRBD2. CDR1 and CDR2 from the germline V gene are GTSNPN and SVGIG (reference sequence). J lost 8 bases, V lost 7 bases, and 7 bases had no gene match. This CDR3 is 12 amino acids long. For the CDR3, the DNA is TGTGCCTCCGCGGGGGGCCGGGACATTCAGTACTTC. Its translation: CASAGGRDIQYF.

V usage is TRBV5-8 and J usage is TRBJ1-6, with 7 bases aligning to TRBD1. Trimming removed 5 bases from V and 2 bases from J; junction bases left unmatched: 7. The CDR3 contains 16 residues. Germline CDR1 SGHTS, CDR2 YDEGEE. CDR3 residues: CASRKDRVPYNSPLHF. The CDR3 bases are TGTGCCAGCAGAAAAGACAGGGTACCCTATAATTCACCCCTCCACTTT.

V gene TRBV4-1 combines with J gene TRBJ2-3; the match to TRBD2 covers 12 bases. Germline CDR1 is MGHRA and CDR2 is YSYEKL. The V gene end was trimmed by 2 bases and the J gene end by 4 bases; junction bases not matched to a gene: 4. There are 16 residues in the CDR3. CDR3 amino acids: CASSQRPSGGADTQYF. In DNA form, the CDR3 reads TGCGCCAGCAGCCAAAGACCTAGCGGGGGGGCAGATACGCAGTATTTT.

The chain employs TRBV11-2 and TRBJ2-7; D perhaps matches TRBD2 (6 bases). CDR1 is SGHAT and CDR2 is FQNNGV in the germline V gene. This CDR3 is built from 16 residues. Trimming shortened V by 5 bases and J by 6 bases, and 23 bases separated the two germline ends. The CDR3 sequence: CASSIGRKRVGGEQYF. The DNA for the CDR3 is TGTGCCAGCAGCATAGGAAGGAAGCGGGTGGGGGGCGAGCAGTACTTC.

The CDR3 sequence is CASSYSSGGTDTQYF. In DNA, the CDR3 is TGTGCCAGCAGTTACTCATCGGGGGGAACAGATACGCAGTATTTT. The rearrangement links TRBV6-5 to TRBJ2-3; 7 bases align to TRBD2. The junction had 3 bases not matched to a gene; V was cut back by 0 bases and J by 3 bases. Germline values: CDR1 MNHEY, CDR2 SVGAGI. This CDR3 spans 15 amino acids.

This chain uses TRBV5-4 with TRBJ2-1; the match to TRBD1 covers 9 bases. CDR3 length: 15 amino acids. Germline V gene sequence: CDR1 SGHNT, CDR2 YYREEE (reference sequence). Unmatched junction bases numbered 6, after V lost 0 bases and J lost 8 bases. Here the CDR3 reads CASSLDRGPSDEQFF. CDR3 coding DNA: TGTGCCAGCAGCTTGGACAGGGGGCCTTCGGATGAGCAGTTCTTC.

This chain joins TRBV29-1 and TRBJ2-2; TRBD1 might be the D (7 bases). This CDR3 comprises 13 residues. Trimming stripped 4 bases from V and 6 bases from J, with 12 bases between. The germline V gene has CDR1 SQVTM and CDR2 ANQGSEA. In DNA, the CDR3 is TGCAGCGTTGGTCAGGGGGGCCCCGGGGAGCTGTTTTTT. As protein: CSVGQGGPGELFF.

The V gene is TRBV2, the J gene TRBJ1-2; a possible D gene is TRBD1 (5 bases). The CDR3 is 15 residues long. V gave up 0 bases and J gave up 4 bases, with 12 bases separating them. Germline loops: CDR1 SNHLY, CDR2 FYNNEI. The CDR3 DNA sequence: TGTGCCAGCAGTGAAGCGCTCGACAGACTCTATGGCTACACCTTC. Amino acid sequence: CASSEALDRLYGYTF.

The chain employs TRBV6-2 or TRBV6-3 and TRBJ2-3, with 8 bases identical to TRBD2. From germline, CDR1 is MNHEY and CDR2 SVGEGT. J was trimmed by 2 bases and V by 5 bases; bases with no gene match: 9. CDR3 size: 16 residues. The CDR3 protein is CASSPGLAPYTDTQYF. As DNA, the CDR3 is TGTGCCAGCAGTCCCGGACTAGCCCCTTACACAGATACGCAGTATTTT.

This clone was counted a single time. The J gene is TRBJ1-1, the V gene TRBV6-1; no clear D gene. CDR3 size: 13 residues. CDR1 is MNHNS and CDR2 is SASEGT in the germline V gene. V lost 3 bases to trimming and J lost 7 bases, with 12 bases between them. The CDR3 sequence is CASSEDPGGEAFF. The CDR3 DNA sequence: TGTGCCAGCAGTGAGGATCCTGGCGGTGAAGCTTTCTTT.

This sequence joins TRBV7-2 and TRBJ1-2; TRBD1 matches at 9 bases. This CDR3 comprises 16 residues. Germline V gene sequence: CDR1 SGHTA, CDR2 FQGNSA. V lost 1 base and J lost 3; bases outside the gene matches: 6. CDR3 protein: CASSLGGTGQHYGYTF. The DNA of the CDR3 is TGTGCCAGCAGCTTAGGCGGGACAGGGCAACACTATGGCTACACCTTC.